What follows are 4 T cell receptor beta chains derived from one specimen sequenced in a study of cytomegalovirus exposure and HLA in healthy donors. The PCR made use of 60 Vbeta and 13 Jbeta primers. Method: immunoSEQ multiplex PCR; TCRdb's copy keeps in-frame clones and lacks some. The sample has around 52,000 clones; approximately 80% are singletons. Sequencing used PBMCs. The receptors stem from a man aged 40-50 years in good health and CMV-seronegative.

The chain recombines TRBV29-1 with TRBJ2-3, with TRBD1 as a possible D gene (5 bases). Germline V gene lookup returns CDR1 SQVTM and CDR2 ANQGSEA. V lost 7 bases to trimming and J lost 2 bases, with 13 bases between them. This CDR3 has 13 residues. This CDR3 reads CSARYRSTDTQYF. CDR3 DNA sequence: TGCAGCGCCCGGTACAGGTCCACAGATACGCAGTATTTT.

This rearrangement joins TRBV28 to TRBJ1-1, with a weak D call TRBD1 (5 bases). Germline lookup yields CDR1 MDHEN and CDR2 SYDVKM. The CDR3 sequence is 15 residues long. V lost 4 bases, J lost 4 bases, and 16 bases lay in between. The CDR3 DNA reads TGTGCCAGCAGTTCTCCGTGGGAGGGGACCACTGAAGCTTTCTTT. Translated: CASSSPWEGTTEAFF.

This clone showed up just a few times. The rearrangement uses TRBV4-1 and TRBJ2-1; D remains unclear. There are 14 residues in the CDR3. The germline V gene has CDR1 MGHRA and CDR2 YSYEKL. Trimming stripped 1 base from V and 3 bases from J, with 7 bases between. The CDR3 sequence: CASSQGQIYNEQFF. In DNA, the CDR3 is TGCGCCAGCAGCCAAGGGCAGATCTACAATGAGCAGTTCTTC.

The chain recombines TRBV19 with TRBJ2-5; 10 positions match TRBD1. From germline, CDR1 is LNHDA and CDR2 SQIVND (reference sequence). V was pared by 6 bases and J by 4 bases, with 5 bases of the junction left unmatched. The CDR3 sequence is 14 residues long. CDR3 region: CASSDRGPGETQYF. Here the CDR3 DNA reads TGTGCCAGTAGCGACAGGGGGCCTGGAGAGACCCAGTACTTC.